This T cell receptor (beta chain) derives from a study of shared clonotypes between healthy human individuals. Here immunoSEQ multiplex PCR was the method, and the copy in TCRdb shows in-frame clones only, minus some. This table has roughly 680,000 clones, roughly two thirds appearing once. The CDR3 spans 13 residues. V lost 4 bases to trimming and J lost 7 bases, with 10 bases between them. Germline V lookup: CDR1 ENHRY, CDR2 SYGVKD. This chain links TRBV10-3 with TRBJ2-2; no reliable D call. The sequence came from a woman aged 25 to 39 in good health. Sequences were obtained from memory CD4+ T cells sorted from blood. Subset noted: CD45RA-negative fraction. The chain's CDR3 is CAISVELGGELFF. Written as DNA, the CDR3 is TGTGCCATCAGTGTTGAGTTAGGCGGGGAGCTGTTTTTT.